These T cell receptor beta chains were read from a single sample in a study of response to subunit inactivated influenza vaccine. TCRdb reprocessed the RT-PCR reads with MiXCR, giving one entry per CDR3 protein. The table shows around 750,000 distinct CDR3 sequences, with 21% occurring only once. The material sequenced was PBMCs from blood, taken 4 to 6 days after vaccination. The receptors here all came from a man over 45 who received an inactivated influenza vaccine. CDR3s include the opening cysteine and the closing phenylalanine or tryptophan. The D gene is left open where the match is weak. Only some rows state a clone size, as once, few, many or a class for expanded clones.

v_gene	j_gene	abundance	d_gene	CDR3aa	CDR3nt
TRBV6-2/TRBV6-3	TRBJ2-2	few	TRBD1	CASSYSERDSFPGELFF	TGTGCCAGCAGTTACTCGGAAAGGGACAGTTTTCCCGGGGAGCTGTTTTTT
TRBV2	TRBJ2-3	-	-	CATRGNSDTQYF	TGTGCCACCAGGGGTAACTCAGATACGCAGTATTTT
TRBV4-2	TRBJ2-1	few	TRBD2	CASSPERTRIYNEQFF	TGTGCCAGCAGCCCCGAACGGACTAGAATCTACAATGAGCAGTTCTTC
TRBV6-5	TRBJ1-2	-	-	CASSYRPTVYGYTF	TGTGCCAGCAGTTACAGGCCGACCGTTTATGGCTACACCTTC
TRBV11-2	TRBJ2-3	-	TRBD2	CASSSQGGLAGNPSTDTQYF	TGTGCCAGCAGCTCTCAAGGGGGACTAGCGGGGAACCCTTCCACAGATACGCAGTATTTT
TRBV6-2/TRBV6-3	TRBJ2-7	few	TRBD2	CASTRTSGGVYEQYF	TGTGCCAGCACCCGGACTAGCGGGGGTGTCTACGAGCAGTACTTC
TRBV4-3	TRBJ1-4	few	-	CASSQQGSNEKLFF	TGCGCCAGCAGCCAACAGGGATCTAATGAAAAACTGTTTTTT
TRBV20-1	TRBJ1-2	-	TRBD1	CSAQPPGQGDGYTF	TGCAGTGCTCAACCCCCGGGACAGGGAGATGGCTACACCTTC
TRBV12-3/TRBV12-4	TRBJ2-3	few	-	CASSPITSIGEQYF	TGTGCCAGCAGTCCCATTACTAGTATCGGGGAGCAGTATTTT
TRBV5-1	TRBJ2-3	many	-	CASSLVAAEVGTDTQYF	TGCGCCAGCAGCTTGGTGGCAGCGGAGGTTGGCACAGATACGCAGTATTTT
TRBV11-2	TRBJ2-2	few	TRBD1	CASSLGQGLFF	TGTGCCAGCAGCTTAGGACAGGGGCTGTTTTTT
TRBV6-1	TRBJ2-7	once	-	CASSEPPGGQTYEQYF	TGTGCCAGCAGTGAACCTCCGGGTGGACAGACCTACGAGCAGTACTTC
TRBV6-1	TRBJ2-3	-	TRBD1	CASSAYRGRVTDTQYF	TGTGCCAGCAGTGCCTACAGGGGGCGCGTCACAGATACGCAGTATTTT
TRBV9	TRBJ2-3	few	-	CASSVAVKGVADTQYF	TGTGCCAGCAGCGTAGCTGTAAAGGGAGTGGCAGATACGCAGTATTTT
TRBV4-2	TRBJ1-6	-	-	CASSRGTDDNSPLHF	TGTGCCAGCAGCCGCGGGACCGACGATAATTCACCCCTCCACTTT
TRBV12-3/TRBV12-4	TRBJ1-5	-	-	CASSFSDQPQHF	TGTGCCAGCAGTTTCAGCGATCAGCCCCAGCATTTT
TRBV6-1	TRBJ2-1	few	TRBD2	CASRERGVSYNEQFF	TGTGCCAGCCGTGAGCGGGGGGTCTCCTACAATGAGCAGTTCTTC
TRBV7-6	TRBJ2-7	-	-	CASSLAQGFDEQYF	TGTGCCAGCAGCTTAGCGCAAGGTTTTGACGAGCAGTACTTC
TRBV7-8	TRBJ2-1	-	TRBD2	CASRSTPGLVTGNEQFF	TGTGCCAGCAGGTCCACCCCAGGACTAGTCACGGGCAATGAGCAGTTCTTC
TRBV7-9	TRBJ2-5	-	-	CASSSTRLKSIETQYF	TGTGCCAGCAGCTCAACCAGACTAAAGAGTATTGAGACCCAGTACTTC
TRBV27	TRBJ2-2	-	-	CASSKTATWIDTGELFF	TGTGCCAGCAGCAAAACCGCCACGTGGATCGACACCGGGGAGCTGTTTTTT
TRBV25-1	TRBJ1-2	-	-	CASRGAGMGYTF	TGTGCCAGCAGGGGGGCAGGGATGGGCTACACCTTC
TRBV4-3	TRBJ1-2	-	-	CASSQDAAEVHGYTF	TGCGCCAGCAGCCAAGATGCAGCTGAAGTTCATGGCTACACCTTC
TRBV14	TRBJ2-5	-	-	CASSQDRGHQETQYF	TGTGCCAGCAGCCAAGATAGGGGACACCAAGAGACCCAGTACTTC
TRBV3-1	TRBJ2-7	-	TRBD2	CASSQQLAGSYEQYF	TGTGCCAGCAGCCAACAACTAGCGGGGTCCTACGAGCAGTACTTC
TRBV5-1	TRBJ2-1	-	-	CASTVPSSYNEQFF	TGCGCCAGTACCGTACCGAGCTCCTACAATGAGCAGTTCTTC
TRBV27	TRBJ2-1	few	-	CASSLLFGAGGNNEQFF	TGTGCCAGCAGTTTGTTGTTTGGTGCGGGTGGTAACAATGAGCAGTTCTTC